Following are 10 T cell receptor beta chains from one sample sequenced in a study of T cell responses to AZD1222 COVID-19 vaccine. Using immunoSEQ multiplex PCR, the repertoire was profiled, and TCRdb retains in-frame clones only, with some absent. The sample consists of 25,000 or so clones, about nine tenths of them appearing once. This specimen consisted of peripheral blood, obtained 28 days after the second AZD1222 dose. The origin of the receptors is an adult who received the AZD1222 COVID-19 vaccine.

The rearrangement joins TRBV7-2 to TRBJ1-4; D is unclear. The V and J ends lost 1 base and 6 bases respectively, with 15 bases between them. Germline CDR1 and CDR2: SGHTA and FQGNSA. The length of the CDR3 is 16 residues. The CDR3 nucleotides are TGTGCCAGCAGCTTAGAGAAGGCGTTTGGGTATGAAAAACTGTTTTTT. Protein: CASSLEKAFGYEKLFF.

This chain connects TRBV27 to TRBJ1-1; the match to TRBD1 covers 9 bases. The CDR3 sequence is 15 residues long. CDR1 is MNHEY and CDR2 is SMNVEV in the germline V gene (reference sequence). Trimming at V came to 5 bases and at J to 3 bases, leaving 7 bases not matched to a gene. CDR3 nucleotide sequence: TGTGCCAGCAGTGACGGGACAGGGTTGGACACTGAAGCTTTCTTT. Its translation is CASSDGTGLDTEAFF.

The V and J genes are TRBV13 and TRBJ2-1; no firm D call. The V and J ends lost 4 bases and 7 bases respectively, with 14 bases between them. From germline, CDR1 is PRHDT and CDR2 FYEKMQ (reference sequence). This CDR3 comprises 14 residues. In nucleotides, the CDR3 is TGTGCCAGCAGCTCAGTATCCTTGGGGAATGAGCAGTTCTTC. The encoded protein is CASSSVSLGNEQFF.

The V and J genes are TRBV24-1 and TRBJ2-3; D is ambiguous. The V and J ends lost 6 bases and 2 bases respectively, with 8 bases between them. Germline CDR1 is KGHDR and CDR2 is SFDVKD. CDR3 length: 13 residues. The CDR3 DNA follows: TGTGCCACCAGTCCACTGTTCACAGATACGCAGTATTTT. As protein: CATSPLFTDTQYF.

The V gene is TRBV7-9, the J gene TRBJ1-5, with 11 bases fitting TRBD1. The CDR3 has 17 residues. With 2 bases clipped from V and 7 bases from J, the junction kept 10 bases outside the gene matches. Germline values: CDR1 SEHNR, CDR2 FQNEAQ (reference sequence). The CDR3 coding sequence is TGTGCCAGCAGCTTACCTTCTCGGACAGGGGGCGGACAGCCCCAGCATTTT. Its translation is CASSLPSRTGGGQPQHF.

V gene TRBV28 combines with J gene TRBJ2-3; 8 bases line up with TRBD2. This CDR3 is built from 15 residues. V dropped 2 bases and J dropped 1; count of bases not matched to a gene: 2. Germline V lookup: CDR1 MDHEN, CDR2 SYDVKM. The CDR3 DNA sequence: TGTGCCAGCAGTTTACCGGGAGGGCGCACAGATACGCAGTATTTT. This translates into CASSLPGGRTDTQYF.

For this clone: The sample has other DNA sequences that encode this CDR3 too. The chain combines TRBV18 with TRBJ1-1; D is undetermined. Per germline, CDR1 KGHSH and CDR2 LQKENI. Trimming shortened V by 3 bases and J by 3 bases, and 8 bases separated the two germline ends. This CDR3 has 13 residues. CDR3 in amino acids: CASSPSQDTEAFF. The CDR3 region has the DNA TGTGCCAGCTCACCGTCCCAAGACACTGAAGCTTTCTTT. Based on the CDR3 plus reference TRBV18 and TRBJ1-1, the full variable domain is NAGVMQNPRHLVRRRGQEARLRCSPMKGHSHVYWYRQLPEEGLKFMVYLQKENIIDESGMPKERFSAEFPKEGPSILRIQQVVRGDSAAYFCASSPSQDTEAFFGQGTRLTVV.

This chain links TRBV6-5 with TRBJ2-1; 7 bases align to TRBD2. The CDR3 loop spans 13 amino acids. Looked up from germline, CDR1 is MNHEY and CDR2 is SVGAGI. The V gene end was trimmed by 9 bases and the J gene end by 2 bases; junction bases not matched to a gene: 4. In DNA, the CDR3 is TGTGCCAGTCGACTAGCAGCCTACAATGAGCAGTTCTTC. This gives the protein CASRLAAYNEQFF.

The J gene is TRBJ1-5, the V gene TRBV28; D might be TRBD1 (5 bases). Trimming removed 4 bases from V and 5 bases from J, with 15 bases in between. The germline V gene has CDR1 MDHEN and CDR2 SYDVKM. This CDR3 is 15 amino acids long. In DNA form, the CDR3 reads TGTGCCAGCAGTTGGGGGTCGGGATCGGATCAGCCCCAGCATTTT. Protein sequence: CASSWGSGSDQPQHF. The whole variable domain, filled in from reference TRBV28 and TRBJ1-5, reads DVKVTQSSRYLVKRTGEKVFLECVQDMDHENMFWYRQDPGLGLRLIYFSYDVKMKEKGDIPEGYSVSREKKERFSLILESASTNQTSMYLCASSWGSGSDQPQHFGDGTRLSIL.

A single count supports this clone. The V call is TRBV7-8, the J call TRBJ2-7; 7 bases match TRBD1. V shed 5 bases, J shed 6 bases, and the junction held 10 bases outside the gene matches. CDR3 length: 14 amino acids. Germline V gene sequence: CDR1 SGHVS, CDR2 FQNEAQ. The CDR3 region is CASSARQGRSEQYF. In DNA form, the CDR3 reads TGTGCCAGCAGCGCCCGACAGGGACGGAGCGAGCAGTACTTC.